This paragraph covers one TCR beta chain sequence. Its antigen is still unknown. The PCR was carried out with 60 Vbeta primers and 13 Jbeta primers. Here immunoSEQ multiplex PCR was the method, and the copy in TCRdb shows in-frame clones only, minus some. Among approximately 240,000 clones listed, around 89% were seen once. The germline gives CDR1 SEHNR, CDR2 FQNEAQ (reference sequence). The V end lost 5 bases, the J end lost 3 bases, and 13 bases lay between the germline ends. The CDR3 spans 14 residues. The data derive from a study of cytomegalovirus exposure and HLA in healthy donors. Study-wide findings and caveats: Researchers counted roughly 150 TCR beta chains as cytomegalovirus-associated. Some V segments (TRBV6-2 and TRBV6-3 among them) were excluded as indistinguishable.

This receptor was obtained from a woman aged 18 to 35 in good health and CMV-seronegative. Source material: PBMCs. The gene calls are TRBV7-9 and TRBJ1-2; possibly TRBD1 for D (6 bases). CDR3 sequence reads: CASSLVGADYGYTF. Written as DNA, the CDR3 is TGTGCCAGCAGCCTAGTGGGGGCTGACTATGGCTACACCTTC.